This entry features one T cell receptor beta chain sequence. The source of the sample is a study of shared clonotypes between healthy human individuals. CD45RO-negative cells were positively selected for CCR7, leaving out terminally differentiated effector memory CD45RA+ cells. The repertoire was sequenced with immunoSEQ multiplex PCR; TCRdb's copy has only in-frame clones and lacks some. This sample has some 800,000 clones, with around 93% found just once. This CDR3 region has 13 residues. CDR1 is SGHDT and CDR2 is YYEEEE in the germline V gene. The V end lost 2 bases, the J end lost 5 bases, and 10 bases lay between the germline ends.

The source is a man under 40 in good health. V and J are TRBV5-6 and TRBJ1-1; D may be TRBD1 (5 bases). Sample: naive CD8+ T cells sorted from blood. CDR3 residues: CASSFGGRTEAFF. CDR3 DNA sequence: TGTGCCAGCAGCTTCGGGGGGAGGACTGAAGCTTTCTTT. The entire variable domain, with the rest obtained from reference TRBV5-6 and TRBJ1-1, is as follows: DAGVTQSPTHLIKTRGQQVTLRCSPKSGHDTVSWYQQALGQGPQFIFQYYEEEERQRGNFPDRFSGHQFPNYSSELNVNALLLGDSALYLCASSFGGRTEAFFGQGTRLTVV.